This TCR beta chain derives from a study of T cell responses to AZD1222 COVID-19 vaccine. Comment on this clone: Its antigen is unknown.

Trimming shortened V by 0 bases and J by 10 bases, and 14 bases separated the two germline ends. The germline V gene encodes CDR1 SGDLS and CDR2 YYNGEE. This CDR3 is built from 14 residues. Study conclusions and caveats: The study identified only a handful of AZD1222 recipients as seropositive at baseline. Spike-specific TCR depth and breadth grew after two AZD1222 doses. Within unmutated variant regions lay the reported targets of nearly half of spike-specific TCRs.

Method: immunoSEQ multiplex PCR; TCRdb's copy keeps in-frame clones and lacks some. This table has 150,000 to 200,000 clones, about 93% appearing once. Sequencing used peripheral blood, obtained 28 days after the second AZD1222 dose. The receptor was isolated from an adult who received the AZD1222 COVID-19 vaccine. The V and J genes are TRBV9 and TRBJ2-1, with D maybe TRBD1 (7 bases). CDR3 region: CASSVGQGGWEQFF. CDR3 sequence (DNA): TGTGCCAGCAGCGTAGGACAGGGAGGCTGGGAGCAGTTCTTC.